These T cell receptor beta chains were read from a single sample in a study of blood T cell repertoires in COVID-19. Using immunoSEQ multiplex PCR, the repertoire was profiled, and TCRdb retains in-frame clones only, with some absent. Of a few hundred thousand clones in the sample, 88% were seen once. The sequenced sample consisted of PBMCs or T cells enriched from blood (not recorded which). These receptors were collected from a woman in her forties with acute COVID-19. Each CDR3 is given with its conserved first and last residue. Fields, in order: CDR3 DNA, CDR3 protein, J gene, V gene, clone size, D gene. The D gene is left open where the match is weak. Expanded clones get a size class; other rows say once, few or many, or leave the size out.

CDR3nt: TGTGCCAGCAGCCGACAGGGACGGAACTATGGCTACACCTTC
CDR3aa: CASSRQGRNYGYTF
j_gene: TRBJ1-2
v_gene: TRBV5-8
abundance: -
d_gene: TRBD1

CDR3nt: TGTGCCAGCAGTTTCTCTCGGGACAGCCTATACAATGAGCAGTTCTTC
CDR3aa: CASSFSRDSLYNEQFF
j_gene: TRBJ2-1
v_gene: TRBV27
abundance: once
d_gene: TRBD1

CDR3nt: TGTGCCACCAGCAGAGTAACAGGGCCGGAGTATGGCTACACCTTC
CDR3aa: CATSRVTGPEYGYTF
j_gene: TRBJ1-2
v_gene: TRBV15
abundance: -
d_gene: -

CDR3nt: TGCGCCAGCAGCCCTGGACAGGGGGACCGTCAGCCCCAGCATTTT
CDR3aa: CASSPGQGDRQPQHF
j_gene: TRBJ1-5
v_gene: TRBV5-1
abundance: -
d_gene: TRBD1

CDR3nt: TGTGCCAGCGGCAGGGACTATGGCTACACCTTC
CDR3aa: CASGRDYGYTF
j_gene: TRBJ1-2
v_gene: TRBV7-2
abundance: -
d_gene: -

CDR3nt: TGTGCCAGCAGCTTAGCGGGAGATCTGAACAATGAGCAGTTCTTC
CDR3aa: CASSLAGDLNNEQFF
j_gene: TRBJ2-1
v_gene: TRBV11-2
abundance: -
d_gene: -

CDR3nt: TGTGCCACCGCCTCAGGGTCTGGGGCCAACGTCCTGACTTTC
CDR3aa: CATASGSGANVLTF
j_gene: TRBJ2-6
v_gene: TRBV28
abundance: -
d_gene: -

CDR3nt: TGTGCCAGCAGCCAGGCAACAGGGAGTTCACCCCTCCACTTT
CDR3aa: CASSQATGSSPLHF
j_gene: TRBJ1-6
v_gene: TRBV3-1/TRBV3-2
abundance: few
d_gene: -

CDR3nt: TGTGCCAGCAGCCAAGTACAGGGCGCAGATACGCAGTATTTT
CDR3aa: CASSQVQGADTQYF
j_gene: TRBJ2-3
v_gene: TRBV3-1/TRBV3-2
abundance: -
d_gene: -

CDR3nt: TGTGCCAGCAGCTTAATTTCGACTGATCCTTACGAGCAGTACTTC
CDR3aa: CASSLISTDPYEQYF
j_gene: TRBJ2-7
v_gene: TRBV7-2
abundance: -
d_gene: -

CDR3nt: TGTGCCAGCAGCACCCTGGGACAGAATCGGGCTGAAGCTTTCTTT
CDR3aa: CASSTLGQNRAEAFF
j_gene: TRBJ1-1
v_gene: TRBV7-2
abundance: -
d_gene: TRBD1

CDR3nt: TGTGCCAGCAGTACAGGGACGGCTCAGCCCCAGCATTTT
CDR3aa: CASSTGTAQPQHF
j_gene: TRBJ1-5
v_gene: TRBV6-2/TRBV6-3
abundance: -
d_gene: -

CDR3nt: TGCGCCAGCAGCTTGGCCGGGTCGGTTAATAATTCACCCCTCCACTTT
CDR3aa: CASSLAGSVNNSPLHF
j_gene: TRBJ1-6
v_gene: TRBV5-1
abundance: -
d_gene: -

CDR3nt: TGTGCCAGCAGTGAGACTCAGGGGCAACACCTCCACTTT
CDR3aa: CASSETQGQHLHF
j_gene: TRBJ1-6
v_gene: TRBV6-1
abundance: once
d_gene: -

CDR3nt: TGTGCCTGGAGTGGTTTCAGAGAGACCCAGTACTTC
CDR3aa: CAWSGFRETQYF
j_gene: TRBJ2-5
v_gene: TRBV30
abundance: -
d_gene: -

CDR3nt: TGTGCCAGCAGCCCTGGGACTAGCCCAGATACGCAGTATTTT
CDR3aa: CASSPGTSPDTQYF
j_gene: TRBJ2-3
v_gene: TRBV11-2
abundance: -
d_gene: TRBD2

CDR3nt: TGTGCCAGCAGCCCTAATCAGGGTGACACCATATATTTT
CDR3aa: CASSPNQGDTIYF
j_gene: TRBJ1-3
v_gene: TRBV9
abundance: -
d_gene: -

CDR3nt: TGTGCCAGCCCAGCGGGCTATGGCTACACCTTC
CDR3aa: CASPAGYGYTF
j_gene: TRBJ1-2
v_gene: TRBV7-2
abundance: -
d_gene: -

CDR3nt: TGTGCCAGCAGCCGTCCCGGGACAGGGGGCACTGAAGCTTTCTTT
CDR3aa: CASSRPGTGGTEAFF
j_gene: TRBJ1-1
v_gene: TRBV7-6
abundance: few
d_gene: TRBD1

CDR3nt: TGTGCCAGTAGTCGAAGTACAGGGTCTGGAAACACCATATATTTT
CDR3aa: CASSRSTGSGNTIYF
j_gene: TRBJ1-3
v_gene: TRBV28
abundance: -
d_gene: -

CDR3nt: TGTGCCAGCAGCTTGCAGGGGCGGGGCAATCAGCCCCAGCATTTT
CDR3aa: CASSLQGRGNQPQHF
j_gene: TRBJ1-5
v_gene: TRBV5-5
abundance: once
d_gene: -

CDR3nt: TGTGCCAGCAGTCGACCGACAGGATCAGAGACCCAGTACTTC
CDR3aa: CASSRPTGSETQYF
j_gene: TRBJ2-5
v_gene: TRBV7-9
abundance: -
d_gene: -

CDR3nt: TGTGCCAGCAGCGTAGCGAGGGATACAGTCACCTTC
CDR3aa: CASSVARDTVTF
j_gene: TRBJ1-2
v_gene: TRBV9
abundance: -
d_gene: -

CDR3nt: TGTGCCAGCAGCCACCCGGGGAACCCCTACGAGCAGTACTTC
CDR3aa: CASSHPGNPYEQYF
j_gene: TRBJ2-7
v_gene: TRBV27
abundance: -
d_gene: -

CDR3nt: TGCGCCAGCAGCTTATCAGGGAACCCCGAAGAGACCCAGTACTTC
CDR3aa: CASSLSGNPEETQYF
j_gene: TRBJ2-5
v_gene: TRBV5-1
abundance: -
d_gene: -

CDR3nt: TGTGCCAGCGGGTACAGGGGGTTAGATACGCAGTATTTT
CDR3aa: CASGYRGLDTQYF
j_gene: TRBJ2-3
v_gene: TRBV27
abundance: -
d_gene: TRBD1

CDR3nt: TGTGCCAGCAGCTACAGCGGGAGAAGAGGCGGGGAGCTGTTTTTT
CDR3aa: CASSYSGRRGGELFF
j_gene: TRBJ2-2
v_gene: TRBV9
abundance: -
d_gene: TRBD2

CDR3nt: TGTGCCACCTCCGGGACAGGGGAGTTCGATGAGCAGTTCTTC
CDR3aa: CATSGTGEFDEQFF
j_gene: TRBJ2-1
v_gene: TRBV6-5
abundance: -
d_gene: TRBD1

CDR3nt: TGTGCCAGCAGGGCAGGGGATTGGGCTGGGGCCAACGTCCTGACTTTC
CDR3aa: CASRAGDWAGANVLTF
j_gene: TRBJ2-6
v_gene: TRBV2
abundance: -
d_gene: -

CDR3nt: TGTGCCAGTAGTCTAGGACTAGCGGGAGGTTGGACCGGGGAGCTGTTTTTT
CDR3aa: CASSLGLAGGWTGELFF
j_gene: TRBJ2-2
v_gene: TRBV19
abundance: -
d_gene: TRBD2

CDR3nt: TGTGCCAGCAGGGACAGGGCCAATGAAAAACTGTTTTTT
CDR3aa: CASRDRANEKLFF
j_gene: TRBJ1-4
v_gene: TRBV2
abundance: -
d_gene: TRBD1

CDR3nt: TGTGCCAGCAGCCTTAGAACGGGATCGACACCGAGCGGCTACACCTTC
CDR3aa: CASSLRTGSTPSGYTF
j_gene: TRBJ1-2
v_gene: TRBV7-2
abundance: -
d_gene: -

CDR3nt: TGTGCCAGCAGCACAAACGGGAGAGACTTCTACAATGAGCAGTTCTTC
CDR3aa: CASSTNGRDFYNEQFF
j_gene: TRBJ2-1
v_gene: TRBV28
abundance: -
d_gene: -

CDR3nt: TGTGCCAGCAGCCGTAGCGGGGGTGCAGAAAAACTGTTTTTT
CDR3aa: CASSRSGGAEKLFF
j_gene: TRBJ1-4
v_gene: TRBV7-9
abundance: -
d_gene: -

CDR3nt: TGTGCCAGCAGTTACTCTTGGACAGCTTATGGCTACACCTTC
CDR3aa: CASSYSWTAYGYTF
j_gene: TRBJ1-2
v_gene: TRBV6-2/TRBV6-3
abundance: -
d_gene: -

CDR3nt: TGTGCCAGCTCACGTCGGGTTGCTAATGAAAAACTGTTTTTT
CDR3aa: CASSRRVANEKLFF
j_gene: TRBJ1-4
v_gene: TRBV18
abundance: -
d_gene: -

CDR3nt: TGTGCCAGCAGCTTGTACAGGAGCATGTATGGCTACACCTTC
CDR3aa: CASSLYRSMYGYTF
j_gene: TRBJ1-2
v_gene: TRBV7-9
abundance: -
d_gene: -

CDR3nt: TGCGCCAGCAGCCACGGACAGGGGGCGTTAGGTGGAAACACCATATATTTT
CDR3aa: CASSHGQGALGGNTIYF
j_gene: TRBJ1-3
v_gene: TRBV5-1
abundance: few
d_gene: TRBD1

CDR3nt: TGCAGTGCCAGCCGGGACAGCCAGTTCTTC
CDR3aa: CSASRDSQFF
j_gene: TRBJ2-1
v_gene: TRBV20-1
abundance: -
d_gene: TRBD1

CDR3nt: TGTGCCAGTAGTTCCCGTGACAGGGCTCTGGAGACCCAGTACTTC
CDR3aa: CASSSRDRALETQYF
j_gene: TRBJ2-5
v_gene: TRBV19
abundance: -
d_gene: TRBD1

CDR3nt: TGCGCCAGCAGCCAGGGCCCACAATTGACAGGGGGCAATGAGCAGTTCTTC
CDR3aa: CASSQGPQLTGGNEQFF
j_gene: TRBJ2-1
v_gene: TRBV4-3
abundance: -
d_gene: TRBD1

CDR3nt: TGTGCCAGTACCCGCGGGTCCTCCACCGGGGAGCTGTTTTTT
CDR3aa: CASTRGSSTGELFF
j_gene: TRBJ2-2
v_gene: TRBV19
abundance: once
d_gene: -

CDR3nt: TGTGCCAGCAGCTTTGACAGGGACACTGAAGCTTTCTTT
CDR3aa: CASSFDRDTEAFF
j_gene: TRBJ1-1
v_gene: TRBV7-2
abundance: -
d_gene: TRBD1

CDR3nt: TGTGCCAGCAGCTCATCTGGGACAGGGTTATTGGGCGGCTACACCTTC
CDR3aa: CASSSSGTGLLGGYTF
j_gene: TRBJ1-2
v_gene: TRBV7-2
abundance: -
d_gene: TRBD1

CDR3nt: TGCGCCAGCAGCGCCCGCCCGGGGGGCACAGATACGCAGTATTTT
CDR3aa: CASSARPGGTDTQYF
j_gene: TRBJ2-3
v_gene: TRBV4-3
abundance: -
d_gene: -

CDR3nt: TGTGCCAGCAGCTTTCACCGGGACTACAATGAGCAGTTCTTC
CDR3aa: CASSFHRDYNEQFF
j_gene: TRBJ2-1
v_gene: TRBV7-9
abundance: once
d_gene: -

CDR3nt: TGTGCCAGCAGCCGAAATAGTAACCTCGGGGAGACCCAGTACTTC
CDR3aa: CASSRNSNLGETQYF
j_gene: TRBJ2-5
v_gene: TRBV3-1/TRBV3-2
abundance: once
d_gene: -

CDR3nt: TGTGCCAGCAGCCCGGAACAGGGACGGAAATCCTACGAGCAGTACTTC
CDR3aa: CASSPEQGRKSYEQYF
j_gene: TRBJ2-7
v_gene: TRBV3-1/TRBV3-2
abundance: -
d_gene: -

CDR3nt: TGTGCCTGGAGCGGGGACAGGGGCTCTGGAAACACCATATATTTT
CDR3aa: CAWSGDRGSGNTIYF
j_gene: TRBJ1-3
v_gene: TRBV30
abundance: -
d_gene: TRBD1